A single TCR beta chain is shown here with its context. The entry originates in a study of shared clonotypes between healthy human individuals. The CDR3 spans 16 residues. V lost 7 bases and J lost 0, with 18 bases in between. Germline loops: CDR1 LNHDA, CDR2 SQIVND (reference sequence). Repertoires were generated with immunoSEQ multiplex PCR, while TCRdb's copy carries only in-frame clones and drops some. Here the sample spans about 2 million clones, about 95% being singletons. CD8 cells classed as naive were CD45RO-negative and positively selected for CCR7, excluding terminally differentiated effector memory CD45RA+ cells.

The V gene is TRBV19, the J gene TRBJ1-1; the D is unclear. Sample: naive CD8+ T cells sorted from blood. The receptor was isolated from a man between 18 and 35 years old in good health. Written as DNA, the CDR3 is TGTGCCAGTAATGACCGGACGGAGTACATGAACACTGAAGCTTTCTTT. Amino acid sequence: CASNDRTEYMNTEAFF.